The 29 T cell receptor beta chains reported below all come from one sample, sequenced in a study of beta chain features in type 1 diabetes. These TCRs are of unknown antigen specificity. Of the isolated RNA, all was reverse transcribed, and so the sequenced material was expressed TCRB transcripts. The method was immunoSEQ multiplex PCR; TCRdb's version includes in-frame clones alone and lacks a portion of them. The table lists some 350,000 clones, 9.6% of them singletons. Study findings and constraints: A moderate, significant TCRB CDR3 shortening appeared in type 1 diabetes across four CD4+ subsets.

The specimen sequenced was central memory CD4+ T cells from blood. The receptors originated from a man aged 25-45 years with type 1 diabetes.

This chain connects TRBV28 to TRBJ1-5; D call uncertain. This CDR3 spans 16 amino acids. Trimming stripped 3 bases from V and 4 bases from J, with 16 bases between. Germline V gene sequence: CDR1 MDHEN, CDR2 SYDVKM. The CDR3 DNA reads TGTGCCAGCAGTTTGGTCTTCCAGCCGGGGAATCAGCCCCAGCATTTT. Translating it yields CASSLVFQPGNQPQHF.

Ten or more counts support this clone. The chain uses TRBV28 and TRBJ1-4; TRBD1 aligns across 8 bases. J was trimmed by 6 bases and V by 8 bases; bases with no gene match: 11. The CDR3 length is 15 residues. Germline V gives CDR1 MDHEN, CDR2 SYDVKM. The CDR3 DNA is TGTGCCAGCGCCACACCGACAGGGGAAGATGAAAAACTGTTTTTT. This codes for CASATPTGEDEKLFF.

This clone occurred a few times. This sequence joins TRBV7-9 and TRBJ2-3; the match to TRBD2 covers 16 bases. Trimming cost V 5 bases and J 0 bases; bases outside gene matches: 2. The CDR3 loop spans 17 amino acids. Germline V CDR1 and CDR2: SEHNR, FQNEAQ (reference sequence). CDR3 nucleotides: TGTGCCAGCAGCCCGGGACTAGCGGGAGGGAGCACAGATACGCAGTATTTT. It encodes CASSPGLAGGSTDTQYF.

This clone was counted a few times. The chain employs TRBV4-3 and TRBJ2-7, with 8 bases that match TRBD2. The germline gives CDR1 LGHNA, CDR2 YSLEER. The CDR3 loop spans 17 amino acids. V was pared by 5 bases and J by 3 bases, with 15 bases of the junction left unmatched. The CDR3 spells CASSEGLDLLGVYEQYF. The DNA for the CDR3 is TGCGCCAGCAGCGAGGGACTAGATTTGCTAGGGGTCTACGAGCAGTACTTC.

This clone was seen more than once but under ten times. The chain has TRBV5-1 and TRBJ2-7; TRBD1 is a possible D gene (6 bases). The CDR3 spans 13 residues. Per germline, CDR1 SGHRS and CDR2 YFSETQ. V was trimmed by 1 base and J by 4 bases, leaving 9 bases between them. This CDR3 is CASSLRGQYEQYF. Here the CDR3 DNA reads TGCGCCAGCAGCTTGCGTGGACAGTACGAGCAGTACTTC.

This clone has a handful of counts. CDR3 region: CASSQAFSKQFF. For the CDR3, the DNA is TGCGCCAGCAGCCAAGCCTTCAGCAAACAGTTCTTC. This chain connects TRBV4-1 to TRBJ2-1; no reliable D call. This CDR3 is 12 amino acids long. From germline, CDR1 is MGHRA and CDR2 YSYEKL. Deletions cut 1 base from V and 13 bases from J, with 11 bases between.

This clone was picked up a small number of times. The CDR3 protein is CSAKTDEKLFF. As DNA, the CDR3 is TGCAGTGCAAAAACGGATGAAAAACTGTTTTTT. The V call is TRBV20-1, the J call TRBJ1-4; D remains unclear. CDR1 is DFQATT, CDR2 SNEGSKA, per germline (reference sequence). With 6 bases removed from V and 6 bases from J, the gap between germline ends came to 8 bases. The CDR3 contains 11 residues.

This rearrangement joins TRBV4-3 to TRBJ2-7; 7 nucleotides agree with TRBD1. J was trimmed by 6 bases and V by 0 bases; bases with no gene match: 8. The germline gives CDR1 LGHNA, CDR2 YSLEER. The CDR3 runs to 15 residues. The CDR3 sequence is CASSQEADRFGEQYF. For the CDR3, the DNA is TGCGCCAGCAGCCAAGAGGCGGACAGGTTTGGCGAGCAGTACTTC.

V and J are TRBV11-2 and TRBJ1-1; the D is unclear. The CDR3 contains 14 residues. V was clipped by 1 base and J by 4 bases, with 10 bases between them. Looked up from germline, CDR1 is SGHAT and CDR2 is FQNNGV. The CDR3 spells CASSLGSGITEAFF. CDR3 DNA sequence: TGTGCCAGCAGCTTAGGCTCTGGGATCACTGAAGCTTTCTTT.

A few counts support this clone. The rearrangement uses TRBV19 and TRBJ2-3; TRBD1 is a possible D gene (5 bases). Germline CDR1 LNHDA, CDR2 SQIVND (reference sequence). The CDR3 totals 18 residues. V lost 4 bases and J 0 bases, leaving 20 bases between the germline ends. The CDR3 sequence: CASSRGRRTALSTDTQYF. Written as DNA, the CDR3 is TGTGCCAGTAGTAGGGGCAGGAGAACAGCTCTGAGCACAGATACGCAGTATTTT. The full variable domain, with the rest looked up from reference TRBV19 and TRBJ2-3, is DGGITQSPKYLFRKEGQNVTLSCEQNLNHDAMYWYRQDPGQGLRLIYYSQIVNDFQKGDIAEGYSVSREKKESFPLTVTSAQKNPTAFYLCASSRGRRTALSTDTQYFGPGTRLTVL.

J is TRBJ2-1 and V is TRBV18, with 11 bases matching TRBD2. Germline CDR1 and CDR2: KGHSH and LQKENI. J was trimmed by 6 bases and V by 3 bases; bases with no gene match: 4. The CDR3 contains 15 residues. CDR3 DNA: TGTGCCAGCTCACCCCCCGGACTAGCGGGCAATGAGCAGTTCTTC. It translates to CASSPPGLAGNEQFF. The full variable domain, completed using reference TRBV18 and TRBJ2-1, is NAGVMQNPRHLVRRRGQEARLRCSPMKGHSHVYWYRQLPEEGLKFMVYLQKENIIDESGMPKERFSAEFPKEGPSILRIQQVVRGDSAAYFCASSPPGLAGNEQFFGPGTRLTVL.

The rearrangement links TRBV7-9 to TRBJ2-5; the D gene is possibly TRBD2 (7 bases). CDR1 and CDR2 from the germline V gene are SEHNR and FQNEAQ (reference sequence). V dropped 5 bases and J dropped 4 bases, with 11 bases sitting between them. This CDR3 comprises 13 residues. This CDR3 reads CASSQGGGETQYF. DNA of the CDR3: TGTGCCAGCAGCCAGGGAGGGGGAGAGACCCAGTACTTC.

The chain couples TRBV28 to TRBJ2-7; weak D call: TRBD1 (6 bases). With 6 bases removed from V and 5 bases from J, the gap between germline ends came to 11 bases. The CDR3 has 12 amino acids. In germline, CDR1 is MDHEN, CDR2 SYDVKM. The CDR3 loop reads CASSGQSDEQYF. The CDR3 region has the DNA TGTGCCAGCAGCGGACAGTCTGACGAGCAGTACTTC.

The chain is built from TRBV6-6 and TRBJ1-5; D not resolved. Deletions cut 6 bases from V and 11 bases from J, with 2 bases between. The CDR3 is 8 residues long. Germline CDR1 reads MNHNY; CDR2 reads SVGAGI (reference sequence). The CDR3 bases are TGTGCCAGCAGAACCCAGCATTTT. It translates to CASRTQHF.

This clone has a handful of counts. The CDR3 reads CASSPVLYEQYF. The DNA of the CDR3 is TGTGCCAGCAGCCCTGTACTCTACGAGCAGTACTTC. The chain has TRBV11-1 and TRBJ2-7; no firm D call. Trimming left V 5 bases short and J 3 bases short, with 8 bases between. The CDR3 contains 12 residues. The V gene's germline CDR1 is SGHAT and CDR2 FQDESV (reference sequence).

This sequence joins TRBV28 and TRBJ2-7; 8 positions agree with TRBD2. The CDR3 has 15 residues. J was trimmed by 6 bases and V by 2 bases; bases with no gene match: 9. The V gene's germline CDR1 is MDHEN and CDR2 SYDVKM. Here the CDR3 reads CASSLRWLAGSEQYF. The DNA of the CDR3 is TGTGCCAGCAGTTTAAGGTGGCTAGCGGGCAGCGAGCAGTACTTC.

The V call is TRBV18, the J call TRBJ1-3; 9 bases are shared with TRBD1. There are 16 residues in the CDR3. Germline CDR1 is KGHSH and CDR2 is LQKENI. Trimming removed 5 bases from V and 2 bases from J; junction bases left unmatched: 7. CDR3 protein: CASSSGTGSTGNTIYF. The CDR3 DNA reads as TGTGCCAGCTCATCGGGGACAGGGTCAACTGGAAACACCATATATTTT. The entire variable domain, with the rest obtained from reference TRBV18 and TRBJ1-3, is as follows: NAGVMQNPRHLVRRRGQEARLRCSPMKGHSHVYWYRQLPEEGLKFMVYLQKENIIDESGMPKERFSAEFPKEGPSILRIQQVVRGDSAAYFCASSSGTGSTGNTIYFGEGSWLTVV.

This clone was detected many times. CDR3 loop: CASSPALGFTDTQYF. DNA of the CDR3: TGTGCCAGCAGCCCCGCCCTCGGGTTCACAGATACGCAGTATTTT. V gene TRBV5-4 combines with J gene TRBJ2-3; D is unclear. The CDR3 totals 15 residues. Trimming pared 4 bases from V and 2 bases from J, leaving 14 bases between. Per the germline V gene, CDR1 is SGHNT and CDR2 is YYREEE (reference sequence). The full variable domain, rest sourced from reference TRBV5-4 and TRBJ2-3, is ETGVTQSPTHLIKTRGQQVTLRCSSQSGHNTVSWYQQALGQGPQFIFQYYREEENGRGNFPPRFSGLQFPNYSSELNVNALELDDSALYLCASSPALGFTDTQYFGPGTRLTVL.

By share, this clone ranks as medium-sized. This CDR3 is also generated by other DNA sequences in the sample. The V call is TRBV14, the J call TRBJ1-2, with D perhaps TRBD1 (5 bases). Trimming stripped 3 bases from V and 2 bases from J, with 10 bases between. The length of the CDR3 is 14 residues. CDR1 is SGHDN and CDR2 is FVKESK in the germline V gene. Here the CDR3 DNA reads TGTGCCAGCAGCCAGGACACGAAGAACTATGGCTACACCTTC. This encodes CASSQDTKNYGYTF.

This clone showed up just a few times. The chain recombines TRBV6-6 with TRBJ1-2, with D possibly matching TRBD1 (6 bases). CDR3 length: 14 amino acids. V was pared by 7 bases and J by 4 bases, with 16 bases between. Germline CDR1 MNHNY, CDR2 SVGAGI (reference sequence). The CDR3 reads CASTFLQGAYGYTF. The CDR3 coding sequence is TGTGCCAGCACCTTCCTACAGGGCGCCTATGGCTACACCTTC.

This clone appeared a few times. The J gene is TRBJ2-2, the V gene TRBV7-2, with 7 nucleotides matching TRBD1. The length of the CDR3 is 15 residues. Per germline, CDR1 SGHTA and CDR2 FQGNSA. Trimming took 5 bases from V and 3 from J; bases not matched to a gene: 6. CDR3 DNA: TGTGCCAGCAGCCGAAGACAGGGTGACACCGGGGAGCTGTTTTTT. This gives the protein CASSRRQGDTGELFF.

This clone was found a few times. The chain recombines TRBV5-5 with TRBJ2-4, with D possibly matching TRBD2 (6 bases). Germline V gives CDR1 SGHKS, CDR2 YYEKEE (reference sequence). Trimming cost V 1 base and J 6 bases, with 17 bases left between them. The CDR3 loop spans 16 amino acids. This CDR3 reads CASSLIREAGVNIQYF. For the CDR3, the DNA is TGTGCCAGCAGCTTGATTAGGGAGGCTGGGGTAAACATTCAGTACTTC.

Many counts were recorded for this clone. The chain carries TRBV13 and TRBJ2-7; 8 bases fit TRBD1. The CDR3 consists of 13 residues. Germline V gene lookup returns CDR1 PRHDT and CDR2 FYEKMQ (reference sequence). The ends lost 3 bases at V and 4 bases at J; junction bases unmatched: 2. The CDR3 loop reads CASSFRGLYEQYF. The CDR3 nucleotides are TGTGCCAGCAGCTTCAGGGGGCTGTACGAGCAGTACTTC. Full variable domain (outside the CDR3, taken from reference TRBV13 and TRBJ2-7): AAGVIQSPRHLIKEKRETATLKCYPIPRHDTVYWYQQGPGQDPQFLISFYEKMQSDKGSIPDRFSAQQFSDYHSELNMSSLELGDSALYFCASSFRGLYEQYFGPGTRLTVT.

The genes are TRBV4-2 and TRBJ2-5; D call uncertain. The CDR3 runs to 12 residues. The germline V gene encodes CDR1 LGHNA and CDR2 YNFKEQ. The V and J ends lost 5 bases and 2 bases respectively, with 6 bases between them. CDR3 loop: CASSLLQETQYF. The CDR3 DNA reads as TGTGCCAGCAGCTTGCTTCAAGAGACCCAGTACTTC.

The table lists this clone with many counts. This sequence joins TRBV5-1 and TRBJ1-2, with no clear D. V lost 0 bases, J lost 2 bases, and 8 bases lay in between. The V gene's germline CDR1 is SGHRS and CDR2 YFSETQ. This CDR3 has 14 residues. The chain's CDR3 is CASSLDNGNYGYTF. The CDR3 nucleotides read TGCGCCAGCAGCTTGGATAATGGGAACTATGGCTACACCTTC.

The CDR3 reads CASTRLAGFNEQFF. CDR3 nucleotide sequence: TGTGCCAGCACCCGACTAGCGGGATTCAATGAGCAGTTCTTC. The chain links TRBV7-9 to TRBJ2-1; 11 nucleotides line up with TRBD2. Losses at the gene ends were 7 bases for V and 6 bases for J; bases not matched to a gene: 5. The CDR3 runs 14 residues. Germline assignment: CDR1 SEHNR and CDR2 FQNEAQ (reference sequence).

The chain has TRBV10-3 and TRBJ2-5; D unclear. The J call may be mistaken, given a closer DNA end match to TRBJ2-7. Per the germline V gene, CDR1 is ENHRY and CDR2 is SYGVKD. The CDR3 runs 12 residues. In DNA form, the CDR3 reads TGTGCCATCAGTTCGAATTCCTACGAGCAGTACTTC. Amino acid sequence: CAISSNSYEQYF.

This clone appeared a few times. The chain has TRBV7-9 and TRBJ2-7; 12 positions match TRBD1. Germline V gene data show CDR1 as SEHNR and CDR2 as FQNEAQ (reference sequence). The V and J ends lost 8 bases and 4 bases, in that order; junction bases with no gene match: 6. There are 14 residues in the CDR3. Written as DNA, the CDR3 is TGTGCCAGCGGGGAGGGACAGGGGGCTTACGAGCAGTACTTC. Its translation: CASGEGQGAYEQYF.

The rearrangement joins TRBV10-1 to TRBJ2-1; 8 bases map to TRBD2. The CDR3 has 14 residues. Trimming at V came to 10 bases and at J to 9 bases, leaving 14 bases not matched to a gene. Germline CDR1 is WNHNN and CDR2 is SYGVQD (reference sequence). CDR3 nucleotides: TGCGCCACCTCTCTCCCCGTCGGGAGGGGTGAGCAGTTCTTC. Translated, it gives CATSLPVGRGEQFF.